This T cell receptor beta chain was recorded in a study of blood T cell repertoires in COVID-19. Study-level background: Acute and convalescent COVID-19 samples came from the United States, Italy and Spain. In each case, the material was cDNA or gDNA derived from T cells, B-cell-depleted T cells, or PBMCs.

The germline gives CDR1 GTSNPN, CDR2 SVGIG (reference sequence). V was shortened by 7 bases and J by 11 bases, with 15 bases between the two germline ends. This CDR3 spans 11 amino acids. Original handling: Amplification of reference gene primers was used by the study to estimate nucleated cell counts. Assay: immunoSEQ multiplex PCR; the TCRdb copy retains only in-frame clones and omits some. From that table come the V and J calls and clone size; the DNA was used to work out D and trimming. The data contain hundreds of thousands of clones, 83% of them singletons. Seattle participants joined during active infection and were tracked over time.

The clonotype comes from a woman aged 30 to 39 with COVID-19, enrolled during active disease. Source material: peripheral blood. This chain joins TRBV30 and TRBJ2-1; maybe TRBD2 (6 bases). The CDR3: CAFSGLSKQFF. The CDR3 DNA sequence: TGTGCCTTCTCGGGACTTTCGAAGCAGTTCTTC.